The 18 T cell receptor beta chains given below trace back to one sample, sequenced in a study of cytotoxic CD8 clonotypes in ibrutinib-treated CLL. TCRdb's copy holds only in-frame clones and misses some; the assay was immunoSEQ multiplex PCR. The repertoire consists of about 200,000 clones, with roughly 79% occurring once and the leading ten covering approximately 10%. The specimen was PBMCs, collected after 12 months of ibrutinib treatment. The source of these receptors is a human donor with chronic lymphocytic leukemia.

This clone was found a few times. V and J are TRBV7-9 and TRBJ1-2; no reliable D call. Germline-derived CDR1 and CDR2 are SEHNR and FQNEAQ (reference sequence). V was shortened by 4 bases and J by 10 bases, with 10 bases between the two germline ends. This CDR3 has 11 residues. CDR3 residues: CASSWGSNYTF. The DNA for the CDR3 is TGTGCCAGCAGCTGGGGTAGTAACTACACCTTC.

On this clone itself: One base away lies a much larger clone, so this may be a sequencing read error. This rearrangement joins TRBV5-4 to TRBJ1-1, with no clear D. Trimming stripped 2 bases from V and 1 base from J, with 3 bases between. The CDR3 length is 12 residues. Per the germline V gene, CDR1 is SGHNT and CDR2 is YYREEE (reference sequence). CDR3 sequence reads: CASSFGNTEAFF. DNA of the CDR3: TGTGCCAGCAGCTTCGGGAACACTGAAGCTTTCTTT.

This chain links TRBV10-1 with TRBJ1-1; D unresolved. Per the germline V gene, CDR1 is WNHNN and CDR2 is SYGVQD (reference sequence). Trimming removed 1 base from V and 3 bases from J, with 6 bases in between. CDR3 size: 13 residues. CDR3 loop: CASSELSHTEAFF. Here the CDR3 DNA reads TGCGCCAGCAGTGAGTTGTCGCACACTGAAGCTTTCTTT.

This rearrangement joins TRBV19 to TRBJ1-5; TRBD1 matches at 7 bases. The CDR3 has 14 residues. Germline assignment: CDR1 LNHDA and CDR2 SQIVND (reference sequence). Trimming removed 7 bases from V and 7 bases from J; junction bases left unmatched: 10. CDR3 protein: CASNLDRVVQPQHF. The CDR3 DNA reads TGTGCCAGTAACCTAGACAGGGTTGTACAGCCCCAGCATTTT.

The CDR3 here is CASSFVAGGRGGEFF. The CDR3, as DNA: TGTGCCAGCAGTTTTGTAGCGGGAGGGCGTGGCGGGGAGTTCTTC. The chain employs TRBV28 and TRBJ2-1, with 11 bases that match TRBD2. V lost 3 bases, J lost 14 bases, and 12 bases stayed unmatched. The CDR3 totals 15 residues. The germline V gene encodes CDR1 MDHEN and CDR2 SYDVKM.

The table lists this clone with a count of one. The chain joins TRBV18 to TRBJ2-2, with D perhaps matching TRBD2 (6 bases). Germline V gene sequence: CDR1 KGHSH, CDR2 LQKENI. CDR3 length: 13 amino acids. Trimming removed 8 bases from V and 6 bases from J, with 13 bases in between. The CDR3 nucleotides read TGTGCCAGCCGGGACTTCGAGGCCGGGGAGCTGTTTTTT. As protein: CASRDFEAGELFF.

This clone turned up a few times. The V gene is TRBV4-2, the J gene TRBJ1-1; weak D call: TRBD1 (5 bases). With 7 bases removed from V and 5 bases from J, the gap between germline ends came to 14 bases. This CDR3 comprises 13 residues. Germline-derived CDR1 and CDR2 are LGHNA and YNFKEQ. The CDR3 is CASTEPGVTEAFF. CDR3 nucleotide sequence: TGTGCCAGCACCGAGCCGGGGGTGACTGAAGCTTTCTTT.

This chain uses TRBV5-1 with TRBJ2-7; D gene ambiguous. Trimming cost V 2 bases and J 3 bases, with 12 bases left between them. CDR3 size: 14 residues. CDR1 SGHRS and CDR2 YFSETQ come from the germline V gene. The CDR3 loop is CASSLRGRSYEQYF. Written as DNA, the CDR3 is TGCGCCAGCAGCTTAAGAGGACGGAGCTACGAGCAGTACTTC.

The chain is built from TRBV5-1 and TRBJ2-1; 8 nucleotides match TRBD1. The germline V gene encodes CDR1 SGHRS and CDR2 YFSETQ. This CDR3 is built from 15 residues. V shed 1 base, J shed 8 bases, and the junction held 8 bases outside the gene matches. The CDR3 region has the DNA TGCGCCAGCAGCTTGCCCCCGTCAGGGGGCGATGAGCAGTTCTTC. Residues: CASSLPPSGGDEQFF.

The CDR3 loop reads CATSRGAEYFSTQYF. The CDR3 region has the DNA TGTGCCACCAGCAGAGGTGCAGAGTACTTTTCGACCCAGTACTTC. The chain carries TRBV15 and TRBJ2-5, with no clear D. CDR1 is LNHNV and CDR2 is YYDKDF in the germline V gene (reference sequence). The CDR3 runs to 15 residues. V was cut by 1 base and J by 7 bases, with 16 bases left in between.

This rearrangement joins TRBV7-3 to TRBJ1-1; unclear D gene. This CDR3 region has 13 residues. CDR1 is SGHTA, CDR2 FQGTGA, per germline. V lost 3 bases to trimming and J lost 2 bases, with 7 bases between them. The CDR3 region is CASSFEGNTEAFF. CDR3 coding DNA: TGTGCCAGCAGCTTCGAGGGAAACACTGAAGCTTTCTTT.

The rearrangement links TRBV18 to TRBJ2-5; 8 bases align to TRBD1. Germline lookup yields CDR1 KGHSH and CDR2 LQKENI. The CDR3 has 16 residues. The V segment lost 2 bases and the J segment 4 bases; nucleotides outside the gene matches: 9. The CDR3 DNA reads TGTGCCAGCTCACCAATTCCGCAGGGGGCCCGAGAGACCCAGTACTTC. It specifies CASSPIPQGARETQYF.

The chain links TRBV18 to TRBJ1-2, with D unresolved. CDR1 KGHSH and CDR2 LQKENI come from the germline V gene. The CDR3 length is 13 residues. The V end lost 3 bases, the J end lost 7 bases, and 12 bases lay between the germline ends. The CDR3 loop reads CASSPVGGSGYTF. The CDR3 DNA is TGTGCCAGCTCACCCGTAGGCGGGAGTGGCTACACCTTC.

The chain uses TRBV6-1 and TRBJ1-5, with D hard to call. The CDR3 runs to 16 residues. Looked up from germline, CDR1 is MNHNS and CDR2 is SASEGT. V lost 4 bases and J 0 bases, leaving 13 bases between the germline ends. The CDR3 DNA reads as TGTGCCAGCAGTGCTTCCAGGCCCTATAGCAATCAGCCCCAGCATTTT. This sequence encodes CASSASRPYSNQPQHF.

The V call is TRBV6-5, the J call TRBJ1-2; 8 bases line up with TRBD1. The length of the CDR3 is 14 residues. With V trimmed by 6 bases and J by 7 bases, 10 bases remained unmatched. The germline V gene encodes CDR1 MNHEY and CDR2 SVGAGI. In DNA form, the CDR3 reads TGTGCCAGCAGCCGAGGGACAGGTCGTCGTGGCTACACCTTC. It translates to CASSRGTGRRGYTF.

V and J are TRBV11-2 and TRBJ2-3; D not resolved. V was trimmed by 0 bases and J by 0 bases, leaving 7 bases between them. Per germline, CDR1 SGHAT and CDR2 FQNNGV. CDR3 length equals 15 residues. The CDR3 is CASSLDLGSTDTQYF. CDR3 coding DNA: TGTGCCAGCAGCTTAGATCTCGGAAGCACAGATACGCAGTATTTT.

This clone was observed a single time. The chain uses TRBV6-1 and TRBJ2-7; 9 bases match TRBD1. The CDR3 contains 14 residues. With V trimmed by 6 bases and J by 3 bases, 6 bases remained unmatched. From germline, CDR1 is MNHNS and CDR2 SASEGT. CDR3 DNA sequence: TGTGCCAGCAGCCCGACAGGGGGAAGCTACGAGCAGTACTTC. This codes for CASSPTGGSYEQYF.

The gene calls are TRBV19 and TRBJ2-1; tentative D call: TRBD1 (6 bases). This CDR3 is 15 amino acids long. CDR1 and CDR2 (germline): LNHDA, SQIVND (reference sequence). The V and J ends lost 1 base and 6 bases respectively, with 13 bases between them. Here the CDR3 DNA reads TGTGCCAGTAGTATAGGAGACAGGAGCACCAATGAGCAGTTCTTC. Translating gives CASSIGDRSTNEQFF. The full variable domain, with the rest looked up from reference TRBV19 and TRBJ2-1, is DGGITQSPKYLFRKEGQNVTLSCEQNLNHDAMYWYRQDPGQGLRLIYYSQIVNDFQKGDIAEGYSVSREKKESFPLTVTSAQKNPTAFYLCASSIGDRSTNEQFFGPGTRLTVL.